This T cell receptor (beta chain) was captured in a study of cytomegalovirus exposure and HLA in healthy donors. Study outcomes and limitations: Rare TCR sequences dominated, though some public TCRs recurred in many donors.

PCR involved 60 Vbeta and 13 Jbeta primers. Sequenced by immunoSEQ multiplex PCR; TCRdb stores in-frame clones only, minus some. The sample includes about 44,000 clones, about 90% of them seen just once. The CDR3 spans 15 residues. J lost 7 bases, V lost 4 bases, and 5 bases had no gene match. CDR1 and CDR2 from the germline V gene are MNHNS and SASEGT. Concerning this clone itself: The antigen is undetermined.

V and J are TRBV6-1 and TRBJ2-3; 13 positions agree with TRBD2. Material: PBMCs. The origin of this receptor is a woman aged 40 to 50 in good health and CMV-seropositive. The CDR3 here is CASSVTSGGTNTQYF. The CDR3 DNA reads TGTGCCAGCAGTGTGACTAGCGGGGGGACTAATACGCAGTATTTT.